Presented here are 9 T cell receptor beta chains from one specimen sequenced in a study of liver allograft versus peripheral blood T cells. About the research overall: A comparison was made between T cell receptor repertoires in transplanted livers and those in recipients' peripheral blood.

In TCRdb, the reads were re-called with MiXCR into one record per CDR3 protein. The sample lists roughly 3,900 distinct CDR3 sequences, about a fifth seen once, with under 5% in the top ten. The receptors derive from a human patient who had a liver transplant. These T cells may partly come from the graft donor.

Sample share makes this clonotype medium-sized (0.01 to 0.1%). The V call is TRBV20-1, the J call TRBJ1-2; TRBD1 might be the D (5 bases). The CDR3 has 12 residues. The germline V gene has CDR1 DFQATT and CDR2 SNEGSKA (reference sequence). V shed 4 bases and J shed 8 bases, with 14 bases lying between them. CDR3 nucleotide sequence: TGCAGTGCTACGTACGGGGGTAGCGGCTACACCTTC. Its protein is CSATYGGSGYTF.

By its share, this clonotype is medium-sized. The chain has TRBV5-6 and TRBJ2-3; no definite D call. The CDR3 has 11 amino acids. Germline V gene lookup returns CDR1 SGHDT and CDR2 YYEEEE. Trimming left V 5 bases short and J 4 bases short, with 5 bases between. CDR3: CASSLADTQYF. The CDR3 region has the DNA TGTGCCAGCAGTCTGGCAGATACGCAGTATTTT.

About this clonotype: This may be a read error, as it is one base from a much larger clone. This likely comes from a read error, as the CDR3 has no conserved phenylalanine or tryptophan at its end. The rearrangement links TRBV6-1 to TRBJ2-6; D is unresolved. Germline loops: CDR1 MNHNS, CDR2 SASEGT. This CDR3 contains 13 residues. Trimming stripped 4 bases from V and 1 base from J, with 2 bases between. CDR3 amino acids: CASSASGANVLTI. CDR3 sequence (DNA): TGTGCCAGCAGTGCATCTGGGGCCAACGTCCTGACTATC.

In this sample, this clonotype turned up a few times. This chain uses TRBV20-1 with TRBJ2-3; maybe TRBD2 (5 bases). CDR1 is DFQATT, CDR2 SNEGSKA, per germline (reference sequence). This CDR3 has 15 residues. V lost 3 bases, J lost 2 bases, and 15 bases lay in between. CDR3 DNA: TGCAGTGCTAGCCCCGGCCGGGGAATCACAGATACGCAGTATTTT. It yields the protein CSASPGRGITDTQYF.

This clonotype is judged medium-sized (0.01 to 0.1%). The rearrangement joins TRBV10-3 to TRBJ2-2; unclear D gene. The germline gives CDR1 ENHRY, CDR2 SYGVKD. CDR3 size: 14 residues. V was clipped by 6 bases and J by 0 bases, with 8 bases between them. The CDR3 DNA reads TGTGCCATCAGCCCGGGCCCGAACACCGGGGAGCTGTTTTTT. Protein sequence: CAISPGPNTGELFF.

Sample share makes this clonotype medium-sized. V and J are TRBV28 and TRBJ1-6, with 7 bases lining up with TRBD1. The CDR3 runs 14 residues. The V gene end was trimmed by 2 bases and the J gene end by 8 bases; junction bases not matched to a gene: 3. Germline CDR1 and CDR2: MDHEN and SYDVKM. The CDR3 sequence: CASSLDRVDSPLHF. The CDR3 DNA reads TGTGCCAGCAGTTTAGACAGGGTGGATTCACCCCTCCACTTT.

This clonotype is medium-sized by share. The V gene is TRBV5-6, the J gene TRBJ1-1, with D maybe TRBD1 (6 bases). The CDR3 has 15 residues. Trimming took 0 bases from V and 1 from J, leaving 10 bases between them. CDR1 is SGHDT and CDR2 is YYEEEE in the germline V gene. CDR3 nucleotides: TGTGCCAGCAGCTTGGTCGGGGGCGCGAACACTGAAGCTTTCTTT. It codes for CASSLVGGANTEAFF.

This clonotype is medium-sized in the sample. The CDR3 protein is CASSPLAGVSSTQYF. CDR3 DNA sequence: TGTGCCAGTAGTCCTCTAGCGGGGGTGTCTAGTACGCAGTATTTT. This sequence joins TRBV19 and TRBJ2-3; TRBD2 matches 10 bases. Trimming cost V 5 bases and J 8 bases; bases outside gene matches: 10. CDR1 is LNHDA and CDR2 is SQIVND in the germline V gene (reference sequence). The CDR3 contains 15 residues.

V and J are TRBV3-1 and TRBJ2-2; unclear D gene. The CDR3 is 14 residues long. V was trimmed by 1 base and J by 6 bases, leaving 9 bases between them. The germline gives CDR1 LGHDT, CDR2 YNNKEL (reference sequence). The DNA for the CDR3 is TGTGCCAGCAGCCAAGTCCAGATACCCGGGGAGCTGTTTTTT. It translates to CASSQVQIPGELFF.